The source of this TCR beta chain is a study of cytomegalovirus exposure and HLA in healthy donors. General study results and limits: Among TCR sequences, most were rare, though some public TCRs appeared in many donors. Reportedly, cytomegalovirus status was diagnosed with high sensitivity and specificity. In vitro testing confirmed a few CMV-associated chains as specific for CMV antigens.

The donors were part of the validation cohort, which consisted of 120 subjects and was separate from the first cohort of about 720 subjects. This clone has just a few counts. The antigen is not known. Trimming took off 5 bases at V and 1 base at J, with 9 bases between the two ends. In germline, CDR1 is SNHLY, CDR2 FYNNEI. The CDR3 has 14 residues. Sequenced by immunoSEQ multiplex PCR; TCRdb stores in-frame clones only, minus some. Of 220,000 or so clones in the sample, 90% to 95% were seen once. The source of this sequence is a woman aged 18-35 years in good health and CMV-seronegative. The specimen sequenced was PBMCs. This chain uses TRBV2 with TRBJ1-5; D not certain. The chain's CDR3 is CASSQGRSNQPQHF. CDR3 in DNA: TGTGCCAGCAGTCAAGGGCGGAGCAATCAGCCCCAGCATTTT.